The rows below give T cell receptor beta chains drawn from one sample of a study of blood T cell repertoires in COVID-19. Clones were read by immunoSEQ multiplex PCR, and TCRdb kept only the in-frame ones, dropping some. The top ten clones hold under 7% of a sample with more than 95,000 clones, less than 90% of them seen once. Material for sequencing was peripheral blood. These receptors all come from a man aged 80 or over with active or convalescent COVID-19. Both conserved end residues are part of each CDR3. The D gene is left open where the match is weak. Size tells how often a clone was seen (once, few, many) or the class of an expanded clone, and some rows leave it out.

clone_size,d_call,v_call,j_call,cdr3_nt,cdr3_aa
.,.,TRBV28,TRBJ1-1,TGTGCCAGTTCGGGACAAACATCGAACACTGAAGCTTTCTTT,CASSGQTSNTEAFF
.,.,TRBV5-5,TRBJ1-2,TGTGCCAGCAGCTTGGAACACCTCCCTCCTAACTATGGCTACACCTTC,CASSLEHLPPNYGYTF
.,.,TRBV5-1,TRBJ1-1,TGCGCCAGCAGCCGTCTGCAACAGGGGAACACTGAAGCTTTCTTT,CASSRLQQGNTEAFF
.,TRBD1,TRBV5-1,TRBJ1-1,TGCGCCAGCAGCTCAGGGGGGCGAGGTGAAGCTTTCTTT,CASSSGGRGEAFF
.,TRBD2,TRBV4-1,TRBJ2-1,TGCGCCAGCAGCCCCCGGACTAGCCAAGCCTACAATGAGCAGTTCTTC,CASSPRTSQAYNEQFF
.,.,TRBV18,TRBJ2-2,TGTGCCAGCTCACCACCGCCAGGGAACACCGGGGAGCTGTTTTTT,CASSPPPGNTGELFF
.,.,TRBV14,TRBJ2-4,TGTGCCAGCAGGGCGACAGGTGGGAACATTCAGTACTTC,CASRATGGNIQYF
.,TRBD1,TRBV7-2,TRBJ1-4,TGTGCCAGCAGCTTAGTTGGGACAGGGGTGATGCGGGAAAAACTGTTTTTT,CASSLVGTGVMREKLFF
.,TRBD1,TRBV9,TRBJ1-6,TGTGCCACGGGACAGGGTGACAATTCACCCCTCCACTTT,CATGQGDNSPLHF
once,TRBD1,TRBV6-5,TRBJ1-2,TGTGCCAGCAGAGCCCCCGGGACAGCTGGCTATGGCTACACCTTC,CASRAPGTAGYGYTF
.,TRBD1,TRBV19,TRBJ1-4,TGTGCCAGTAGGCGGACAGGGCGAAGTGTGAGTGAAAAACTGTTTTTT,CASRRTGRSVSEKLFF
.,TRBD2,TRBV30,TRBJ2-5,TGTGCCTGGGGGGGAGGCGGGACTAGCGGGAGGGCCCCAGAGACCCAGTACTTC,CAWGGGGTSGRAPETQYF
once,TRBD2,TRBV19,TRBJ2-2,TGTGCCAGTTACGGGGGGGCTGCCACCGGGGAGCTGTTTTTT,CASYGGAATGELFF
.,TRBD1,TRBV15,TRBJ1-4,TGTGCCACCAGCGAGGACAGGGAAAAACTGTTTTTT,CATSEDREKLFF
.,.,TRBV11-2,TRBJ2-7,TGTGCCAGCAGGGAGTACTACGAGCAGTACTTC,CASREYYEQYF
.,TRBD2,TRBV7-2,TRBJ2-4,TGTGCCAGCAGCTTACGGGGGAGCGGGGGGGCCATGAACATTCAGTACTTC,CASSLRGSGGAMNIQYF
.,TRBD1,TRBV10-1,TRBJ1-5,TGCGCCACCCCGGACAGGGGAAATCAGCCCCAGCATTTT,CATPDRGNQPQHF
.,.,TRBV5-1,TRBJ1-2,TGCGCCAGCAGCTCTCGAGTTGGCTATGGCTACACCTTC,CASSSRVGYGYTF
.,.,TRBV5-8,TRBJ2-3,TGTGCCAGCAGCTTCCGGGGGGCTGCAGATACGCAGTATTTT,CASSFRGAADTQYF
.,.,TRBV23-1,TRBJ2-1,TGCGCCAGCAGTCAATCCCCGGCAGGGGCGTCCAATGAGCAGTTCTTC,CASSQSPAGASNEQFF
.,.,TRBV5-1,TRBJ2-5,TGCGCCAGCAGCTTGGAGGGGGGGGACCTCCAAGAGACCCAGTACTTC,CASSLEGGDLQETQYF
.,TRBD1,TRBV30,TRBJ1-3,TGTGCCTGGAGTGCCAGCCTGCAACAGGGGGGGAGAAACACCATATATTTT,CAWSASLQQGGRNTIYF
.,TRBD1,TRBV4-1,TRBJ1-2,TGCGCCAGCAGCCAAGTAGGAGGGTACGGGACAGCCTATGGCTACACCTTC,CASSQVGGYGTAYGYTF
.,TRBD2,TRBV5-1,TRBJ2-1,TGCGCCAGCAGCGCTAGCGGGGAGAGGAATGAGCAGTTCTTC,CASSASGERNEQFF
.,.,TRBV6-2/TRBV6-3,TRBJ1-4,TGTGCCAGCAGCCCACTCGACAGAAATAATGAAAAACTGTTTTTT,CASSPLDRNNEKLFF
.,.,TRBV5-1,TRBJ1-1,TGCGCCAGCAGCTTCGGACAGTCATCCACTGAAGCTTTCTTT,CASSFGQSSTEAFF
.,.,TRBV14,TRBJ1-2,TGTGCCAGCAGCCAAGATCGACTTCTCTACCCTGGCTACACCTTC,CASSQDRLLYPGYTF
few,TRBD1,TRBV13,TRBJ1-2,TGTGCCAGCAGCTTAACAGGGGGCGTCTATGGCTACACCTTC,CASSLTGGVYGYTF
.,TRBD2,TRBV7-3,TRBJ2-1,TGTGCCAGCAGCTTGGTAGCGGGGGATGTCGATGAGCAGTTCTTC,CASSLVAGDVDEQFF
.,.,TRBV7-3,TRBJ2-5,TGTGCCAGCAGCCCCGCACCAGGGGCTGGGGAGACCCAGTACTTC,CASSPAPGAGETQYF
.,TRBD1,TRBV11-2,TRBJ1-1,TGTGCCAGCAGCTTGGGACAGGGAAGTACTGAAGCTTTCTTT,CASSLGQGSTEAFF
.,TRBD1,TRBV30,TRBJ1-2,TGTGCCTGGAGCTTCCGGGACAGGGTCAACTATGGCTACACCTTC,CAWSFRDRVNYGYTF
.,TRBD1,TRBV7-9,TRBJ1-2,TGTGCCAGCAGCCTGGACAGGGTGGAAGATGGCTACACCTTC,CASSLDRVEDGYTF
.,.,TRBV4-1,TRBJ1-1,TGCGCCAGCAGCCAAGTGGCGGGGGTGGACACTGAAGCTTTCTTT,CASSQVAGVDTEAFF
.,TRBD2,TRBV2,TRBJ2-5,TGTGCCAGCAGTGGGGGGACTAGGTCGGAGACCCAGTACTTC,CASSGGTRSETQYF
.,TRBD2,TRBV2,TRBJ2-1,TGTGCCAGCAGTCAGTCGGGACTAGCGGGAGACAATGAGCAGTTCTTC,CASSQSGLAGDNEQFF
.,.,TRBV28,TRBJ1-2,TGTGCCTCATCAGGTACCTATGGCTACACCTTC,CASSGTYGYTF
.,.,TRBV18,TRBJ2-3,TGTGCCAGCTCACCTCCCGGACAGACAAACACAGATACGCAGTATTTT,CASSPPGQTNTDTQYF
.,.,TRBV27,TRBJ1-4,TGTGCCAGCAGTTTAACAGGGCGCGGTTTTGGCGAAAAACTGTTTTTT,CASSLTGRGFGEKLFF
once,.,TRBV9,TRBJ2-3,TGTGCCAGCAGCGTACAGGGAGGAGATACGCAGTATTTT,CASSVQGGDTQYF
.,.,TRBV6-2/TRBV6-3,TRBJ1-1,TGTGCCAGCAGTCAGGACAGTAACACTGAAGCTTTCTTT,CASSQDSNTEAFF
.,.,TRBV4-1,TRBJ2-2,TGCGCCAGCAGCCAAGAGGGGGAGGTGGGTGCCGGGGAGCTGTTTTTT,CASSQEGEVGAGELFF
.,.,TRBV6-2/TRBV6-3,TRBJ1-1,TGTGCCAGCAGTTACTCGAAAACAGGGCCAACTGAAGCTTTCTTT,CASSYSKTGPTEAFF
once,TRBD1,TRBV9,TRBJ2-1,TGTGCCAGCAGCGGGACAGGGGACTCCTACAATGAGCAGTTCTTC,CASSGTGDSYNEQFF
.,TRBD1,TRBV18,TRBJ2-7,TGTGCCAGCTCACCGGGACAGGGGGCGGGCGACGAGCAGTACTTC,CASSPGQGAGDEQYF
.,TRBD1,TRBV7-3,TRBJ1-2,TGTGCCAGCAGCTTAGTCTCCGGACAGGGCGATGGCTACACCTTC,CASSLVSGQGDGYTF
.,TRBD2,TRBV7-3,TRBJ2-1,TGTGCCAGCAGCTTGTTATCTAGCGGGAATATGAATGAGCAGTTCTTC,CASSLLSSGNMNEQFF
few,TRBD1,TRBV19,TRBJ1-1,TGTGCCAGTAGTATTGCGATAACAGGGGGTGAAGCTTTCTTT,CASSIAITGGEAFF
.,TRBD2,TRBV10-3,TRBJ2-1,TGTGCCATCAGTGGGCTAGCGGGAACGACCGCTGAGCAGTTCTTC,CAISGLAGTTAEQFF
.,.,TRBV7-2,TRBJ1-2,TGTGCCAGCAGCATTTTCGTGTCAGGGGAGGGCTACACCTTC,CASSIFVSGEGYTF
once,.,TRBV9,TRBJ2-7,TGTGCCAGCAGCGTCCAAGCGGGCGCCACAGCCTACGAGCAGTACTTC,CASSVQAGATAYEQYF
.,TRBD1,TRBV28,TRBJ1-2,TGTGCCAGCAGCCCGACAGGGGATATGATTGGCTACACCTTC,CASSPTGDMIGYTF
.,.,TRBV27,TRBJ2-2,TGTGCCAGCAGTCTACACTTAAACAGGGACACCGGGGAGCTGTTTTTT,CASSLHLNRDTGELFF
once,TRBD1,TRBV2,TRBJ1-6,TGTGCCAGCAAGGGGACAGCCGATAATTCACCCCTCCACTTT,CASKGTADNSPLHF
.,.,TRBV6-4,TRBJ2-1,TGTGCCAGCAGTGACTCAACGGGCGGGGGAGGGGGCAATGAGCAGTTCTTC,CASSDSTGGGGGNEQFF
few,TRBD1,TRBV5-1,TRBJ1-1,TGCGCCAGCACAGGACAGGGACTCTTGGACACTGAAGCTTTCTTT,CASTGQGLLDTEAFF
.,TRBD1,TRBV6-5,TRBJ1-6,TGTGCCAGCATGGTCGGACAGGGGATTAATTCACCCCTCCACTTT,CASMVGQGINSPLHF
few,.,TRBV7-9,TRBJ1-6,TGTGCCAGCAGCCTCCACAGGGACGGGAATTCACCCCTCCACTTT,CASSLHRDGNSPLHF
.,.,TRBV10-3,TRBJ2-3,TGTGCCATCAGTGCAATGGGGGCCTGGGTGGATACGCAGTATTTT,CAISAMGAWVDTQYF